This entry lists 14 T cell receptor beta chains sequenced from one sample in a study of T-cell reconstitution after alpha-beta-depleted transplantation in children. Unique molecular identifiers tagged the TCRbeta library. TCRdb independently ran MiXCR on the PCR reads; one entry per CDR3 protein. Of about 91,000 distinct CDR3 sequences detected, more than 7% appear once; the ten largest clones hold 6.9%. The sample consisted of PBMCs from the stem cell graft donor, taken from the stem cell graft. The source is a human donor who donated a stem cell graft to a child with congenital amegakaryocytic thrombocytopenia.

This clonotype was counted only a few times. V gene TRBV24-1 combines with J gene TRBJ2-6, with D tentatively TRBD1 or TRBD2 (5 bases each). CDR3 length equals 17 residues. From germline, CDR1 is KGHDR and CDR2 SFDVKD. V was pared by 4 bases and J by 1 base, with 13 bases between. This CDR3 reads CATSEGPLLSGANVLTF. In nucleotides, the CDR3 is TGTGCCACCAGTGAGGGACCCTTATTATCTGGGGCCAACGTCCTGACTTTC.

This clonotype appeared many times. The chain links TRBV5-1 to TRBJ2-7, with unresolved D. Germline CDR1 is SGHRS and CDR2 is YFSETQ. The CDR3 spans 15 residues. The V and J ends lost 4 bases and 5 bases respectively, with 19 bases between them. Here the CDR3 reads CASSKGRALEDEQYF. The CDR3 DNA reads TGCGCCAGCAGCAAGGGAAGGGCCCTAGAGGACGAGCAGTACTTC.

This clonotype occurred many times. The genes are TRBV7-9 and TRBJ2-4; TRBD2 matches at 10 bases. Germline CDR1 reads SEHNR; CDR2 reads FQNEAQ (reference sequence). V gave up 1 base and J gave up 7 bases; unmatched junction bases: 4. The CDR3 has 15 amino acids. In nucleotides, the CDR3 is TGTGCCAGCAGCTTAGGACTAGCGGGCGGGAACATTCAGTACTTC. As protein: CASSLGLAGGNIQYF.

Worth noting for this clonotype: A much larger clone differs by one base, so this may be a read error. V and J are TRBV6-5 and TRBJ1-2, with D possibly matching TRBD1 (6 bases). The germline V gene encodes CDR1 MNHEY and CDR2 SVGAGI. This CDR3 is built from 16 residues. The CDR3 DNA sequence: TGTGCCAGCATGTTCTACGCAGGGGAGGGCAACTATGGCCACACCTTC. It encodes CASMFYAGEGNYGHTF.

This clonotype was seen at least ten times. The genes are TRBV15 and TRBJ1-1; D gene ambiguous. V was shortened by 0 bases and J by 1 base, with 6 bases between the two germline ends. This CDR3 comprises 14 residues. Germline V lookup: CDR1 LNHNV, CDR2 YYDKDF (reference sequence). CDR3: CATSRDRGNTEAFF. In DNA, the CDR3 is TGTGCCACCAGCAGAGATCGTGGGAACACTGAAGCTTTCTTT.

This clonotype was recorded many times. The chain couples TRBV13 to TRBJ2-3; TRBD2 agrees at 8 bases. The CDR3 is made up of 16 amino acids. From germline, CDR1 is PRHDT and CDR2 FYEKMQ (reference sequence). Trimming removed 5 bases from V and 2 bases from J; junction bases left unmatched: 9. The CDR3 DNA sequence: TGTGCCAGCAGCCAATTGCAGCGGGGGCACACAGATACGCAGTATTTT. This codes for CASSQLQRGHTDTQYF.

This clonotype appeared many times. V usage is TRBV28 and J usage is TRBJ1-4; maybe TRBD1 (5 bases). This CDR3 spans 15 amino acids. V was shortened by 2 bases and J by 8 bases, with 15 bases between the two germline ends. The germline V gene has CDR1 MDHEN and CDR2 SYDVKM. CDR3 nucleotides: TGTGCCAGCAGTTTACGGCAGGGCTTTGGGGAAAAACTGTTTTTT. Translation: CASSLRQGFGEKLFF.

This clonotype was seen repeatedly, ten times or more. The V gene is TRBV20-1, the J gene TRBJ2-2, with D possibly matching TRBD1 (5 bases). This CDR3 has 14 amino acids. Deletions cut 1 base from V and 4 bases from J, with 10 bases between. The germline CDR1 and CDR2 sequences are DFQATT and SNEGSKA (reference sequence). CDR3 protein: CSARADTGTGELFF. The CDR3 nucleotides are TGCAGTGCTAGAGCGGACACTGGCACCGGGGAGCTGTTTTTT.

This clonotype showed up many times. The chain combines TRBV28 with TRBJ2-7, with unresolved D. Trimming removed 4 bases at V and 2 bases at J, with 3 bases between. The V gene's germline CDR1 is MDHEN and CDR2 SYDVKM. This CDR3 has 11 amino acids. The CDR3, as DNA: TGTGCCAGCAGTTCCCCCTACGAGCAGTACTTC. It is translated as CASSSPYEQYF.

The V call is TRBV6-5, the J call TRBJ1-4; tentatively, D is TRBD1 (5 bases). CDR3 length equals 12 residues. V lost 7 bases to trimming and J lost 8 bases, with 11 bases between them. Germline V lookup: CDR1 MNHEY, CDR2 SVGAGI. This CDR3 is CASMGDVEKLFF. DNA for the CDR3: TGTGCCAGCATGGGGGACGTAGAAAAACTGTTTTTT.

The table lists this clonotype with many counts. V gene TRBV10-3 combines with J gene TRBJ2-2, with D unclear. Trimming removed 10 bases at V and 2 bases at J, with 8 bases between. Germline lookup yields CDR1 ENHRY and CDR2 SYGVKD. This CDR3 spans 12 amino acids. The CDR3 nucleotides are TGTGCCAGCGCTATAAACACCGGGGAGCTGTTTTTT. It yields the protein CASAINTGELFF.

This clonotype appeared many times. V and J are TRBV28 and TRBJ1-3; 7 bases line up with TRBD1. This CDR3 is 15 amino acids long. Per germline, CDR1 MDHEN and CDR2 SYDVKM. Trimming removed 5 bases from V and 0 bases from J; junction bases left unmatched: 4. The CDR3: CASSGDSRSGNTIYF. CDR3 nucleotide sequence: TGTGCCAGCAGTGGGGACAGCCGCTCTGGAAACACCATATATTTT.

This clonotype was counted ten times or more. The gene calls are TRBV3-1 and TRBJ2-7; 7 nucleotides agree with TRBD1. With 2 bases clipped from V and 6 bases from J, the junction kept 4 bases outside the gene matches. The CDR3 length is 13 residues. CDR1 LGHDT and CDR2 YNNKEL come from the germline V gene (reference sequence). CDR3 bases: TGTGCCAGCAGCCAAAAGACAGGGAGCGAGCAGTACTTC. Protein: CASSQKTGSEQYF.

V is TRBV29-1 and J is TRBJ2-1, with D hard to call. The V end lost 6 bases, the J end lost 6 bases, and 12 bases lay between the germline ends. The germline V gene has CDR1 SQVTM and CDR2 ANQGSEA. This CDR3 region has 12 residues. For the CDR3, the DNA is TGCAGCGTGGGGATGTTTGGCAATGAGCAGTTCTTC. Amino acid sequence: CSVGMFGNEQFF.